The entry below gives a single T cell receptor (beta chain) sequence along with its context. The target antigen is unknown. This may arise from a read error, as a much more abundant clone is one base away. A modified ARM-PCR protocol with three rounds of nested PCR amplified TCRbeta. MiXCR, applied by TCRdb to the multiplex PCR reads, yields one record per CDR3 protein. In the table there are almost 75,000 distinct CDR3 sequences, 65% to 75% of which are singletons. The record originates from a study of tumor and adjacent non-tumor tissue in lung cancer. Study overall: The cohort had around eleven adenocarcinoma, 2 squamous cell and 1 small cell patients. Study-wide findings and caveats: Higher tumor TCR diversity was associated with shorter survival. Normal lung showed higher cumulative top 100 clone frequency than tumor. TCR diversity was significantly greater in tumor than normal lung tissue.

No cell sorting was done before RNA was extracted from the tissue. Distant lung tissue was collected more than 3 cm away from the tumor edge. The receptor was isolated from a woman in her fifties or sixties with non-small cell lung cancer. Sequencing was performed on distant non-tumor lung tissue.

This chain's CDR3 is CSARGHMGTDTQYF. DNA of the CDR3: TGCAGCGCCCGGGGGCATATGGGCACAGATACGCAGTATTTT. V gene TRBV29-1 combines with J gene TRBJ2-3, with D possibly being TRBD1 or TRBD2 (6 bases each). The germline V and J ends were trimmed by 7 bases and 1 base, with 15 bases remaining between them. This CDR3 is 14 amino acids long. CDR1 SQVTM and CDR2 ANQGSEA come from the germline V gene.